A single sample gave rise to the 11 T cell receptor beta chains below, sequenced in a study of T cell changes during pregnancy in multiple sclerosis. Assay used: immunoSEQ multiplex PCR; TCRdb lists only in-frame clones, some missing. The table lists 58,000 or so clones, approximately 90% of them singletons. Material: CD4+ T cells from peripheral blood mononuclear cells, obtained in the third trimester of pregnancy. These receptors were collected from a female donor with multiple sclerosis, enrolled in a pregnancy study.

The rearrangement joins TRBV4-2 to TRBJ1-5, with D perhaps TRBD1 (6 bases). Deletions cut 0 bases from V and 5 bases from J, with 11 bases between. The V gene's germline CDR1 is LGHNA and CDR2 YNFKEQ. This CDR3 spans 15 amino acids. CDR3 bases: TGTGCCAGCAGCCAAGATGGGGGGGCGGATCAGCCCCAGCATTTT. The encoded protein is CASSQDGGADQPQHF.

This chain links TRBV7-2 with TRBJ2-3, with TRBD2 identical over 7 bases. This CDR3 is built from 15 residues. Germline V gene lookup returns CDR1 SGHTA and CDR2 FQGNSA. Losses at the gene ends were 1 base for V and 1 base for J; bases not matched to a gene: 2. The DNA for the CDR3 is TGTGCCAGCAGCTTAGGCCTAGCGGGCACAGATACGCAGTATTTT. As protein: CASSLGLAGTDTQYF.

V is TRBV6-5 and J is TRBJ1-2; D not certain. Trimming took off 8 bases at V and 8 bases at J, with 15 bases between the two ends. This CDR3 spans 12 amino acids. Per germline, CDR1 MNHEY and CDR2 SVGAGI. Written as DNA, the CDR3 is TGTGCCAGCCGGGGTCTAGTAAGAGGCTACACCTTC. Its protein product is CASRGLVRGYTF.

V usage is TRBV29-1 and J usage is TRBJ2-7; no clear D gene. Germline-derived CDR1 and CDR2 are SQVTM and ANQGSEA. Deletions cut 4 bases from V and 7 bases from J, with 11 bases between. There are 11 residues in the CDR3. The CDR3 region has the DNA TGCAGCGTTGGCGGTTCTTTAGAGCAGTACTTC. It specifies CSVGGSLEQYF.

The V call is TRBV19, the J call TRBJ1-4, with D possibly being TRBD1 (5 bases). Looked up from germline, CDR1 is LNHDA and CDR2 is SQIVND (reference sequence). Trimming took off 5 bases at V and 7 bases at J, with 17 bases between the two ends. The CDR3 loop spans 15 amino acids. CDR3 loop: CASSSRGQQGEKLFF. The CDR3 bases are TGTGCCAGTAGTTCAAGGGGTCAGCAGGGTGAAAAACTGTTTTTT. The full variable domain, with the rest looked up from reference TRBV19 and TRBJ1-4, is DGGITQSPKYLFRKEGQNVTLSCEQNLNHDAMYWYRQDPGQGLRLIYYSQIVNDFQKGDIAEGYSVSREKKESFPLTVTSAQKNPTAFYLCASSSRGQQGEKLFFGSGTQLSVL.

V usage is TRBV6-1 and J usage is TRBJ1-2, with 8 bases that match TRBD1. V shed 6 bases, J shed 3 bases, and the junction held 9 bases outside the gene matches. In germline, CDR1 is MNHNS, CDR2 SASEGT. The CDR3 is 15 residues long. The CDR3 sequence: CASRRRGQGDYGYTF. In DNA form, the CDR3 reads TGTGCCAGCAGAAGGCGAGGACAGGGTGACTATGGCTACACCTTC.

This clone was seen once. This chain joins TRBV18 and TRBJ2-5; D not certain. Trimming pared 3 bases from V and 2 bases from J, leaving 7 bases between. Germline CDR1 KGHSH, CDR2 LQKENI. The CDR3 length is 13 residues. The CDR3 nucleotides read TGTGCCAGCTCACCTCCATTTCAAGAGACCCAGTACTTC. It is translated as CASSPPFQETQYF.

The rearrangement uses TRBV27 and TRBJ2-7; the D gene is possibly TRBD2 (5 bases). Germline V gives CDR1 MNHEY, CDR2 SMNVEV (reference sequence). The CDR3 runs to 17 residues. Trimming shortened V by 7 bases and J by 3 bases, and 25 bases separated the two germline ends. CDR3 bases: TGTGCCAGCATGACGATTTATAAGGTTCACCGGGGCTACGAGCAGTACTTC. It specifies CASMTIYKVHRGYEQYF.

The chain recombines TRBV27 with TRBJ2-7; 7 bases fit TRBD2. J lost 3 bases, V lost 3 bases, and 5 bases had no gene match. Germline V CDR1 and CDR2: MNHEY, SMNVEV (reference sequence). The CDR3 covers 14 residues. As DNA, the CDR3 is TGTGCCAGCAGTTTGACAGCGGGGCTCTACGAGCAGTACTTC. Encoded protein: CASSLTAGLYEQYF.

The chain employs TRBV2 and TRBJ1-5; TRBD1 matches at 7 bases. Germline V lookup: CDR1 SNHLY, CDR2 FYNNEI. V lost 6 bases, J lost 5 bases, and 4 bases stayed unmatched. There are 13 residues in the CDR3. The CDR3: CASSTGDHQPQHF. Here the CDR3 DNA reads TGTGCCAGCAGCACAGGGGACCATCAGCCCCAGCATTTT.

The chain is built from TRBV5-1 and TRBJ2-7, with D possibly being TRBD1 (6 bases). Germline CDR1 reads SGHRS; CDR2 reads YFSETQ. Deletions cut 2 bases from V and 7 bases from J, with 16 bases between. This CDR3 is 14 amino acids long. The CDR3 nucleotides are TGCGCCAGCAGCTTTGGGGGCACATACGGGGAGCAGTACTTC. This codes for CASSFGGTYGEQYF.